The entry below describes one T cell receptor (beta chain). The antigen is undetermined. Peripheral blood CD8+ and CD4+ T cells were profiled by TCR beta sequencing. Negative isolation yielded CD4+ and CD8+ T cells, and FACS enriched TEMRA cells. The data originate from a study of CD8 T cells in Susac syndrome. Regarding the study as a whole: It was acknowledged by the study that relatively few individuals were included in its TCR sequencing and HLA analysis.

With random hexamers, about 0.5 to 1 ug RNA was reverse transcribed. Amplification of TCR beta CDR3 across 54 Vbeta and 13 Jbeta was performed with immunoSEQ multiplex PCR. One entry per CDR3 protein, called by TCRdb with MiXCR from the immunoSEQ multiplex PCR reads. The data contain 200,000 to 250,000 distinct CDR3 sequences, about 95% of them singletons. The germline CDR1 and CDR2 sequences are SGDLS and YYNGEE. The V end lost 0 bases, the J end lost 4 bases, and 7 bases lay between the germline ends. This CDR3 is 13 amino acids long. This TCR derives from a human donor with multiple sclerosis. Sequenced material: CD4+ T cells from PBMCs. The chain uses TRBV9 and TRBJ2-5; D not resolved. Here the CDR3 reads CASSVANLETQYF. The CDR3 DNA is TGTGCCAGCAGCGTAGCCAATCTAGAGACCCAGTACTTC.